This T cell receptor beta chain appears in the sequencing data of a study of CD8 T cells in Susac syndrome. In blood CD8+ and CD4+ T cells, TCR beta underwent sequencing. In contrast to the negatively isolated CD8+ and CD4+ T cells, TEMRA cells were FACS-enriched. This CDR3 contains 14 residues. Trimming removed 5 bases at V and 0 bases at J, with 11 bases between. Germline V gene lookup returns CDR1 DFQATT and CDR2 SNEGSKA (reference sequence). Random hexamers were used to reverse transcribe roughly 0.45 to 1 ug of RNA. One entry per CDR3 protein results from TCRdb running MiXCR on the immunoSEQ multiplex PCR reads. The sample lists roughly 100,000 distinct CDR3 sequences; around 94% were seen once.

The origin of this receptor is a human donor with Susac syndrome. This chain uses TRBV20-1 with TRBJ1-3; the D gene is possibly TRBD1 (5 bases). The sequenced material came from CD4+ T cells from PBMCs. The CDR3 is CSAPGASSGNTIYF. CDR3 DNA sequence: TGCAGTGCTCCCGGGGCCAGCTCTGGAAACACCATATATTTT.